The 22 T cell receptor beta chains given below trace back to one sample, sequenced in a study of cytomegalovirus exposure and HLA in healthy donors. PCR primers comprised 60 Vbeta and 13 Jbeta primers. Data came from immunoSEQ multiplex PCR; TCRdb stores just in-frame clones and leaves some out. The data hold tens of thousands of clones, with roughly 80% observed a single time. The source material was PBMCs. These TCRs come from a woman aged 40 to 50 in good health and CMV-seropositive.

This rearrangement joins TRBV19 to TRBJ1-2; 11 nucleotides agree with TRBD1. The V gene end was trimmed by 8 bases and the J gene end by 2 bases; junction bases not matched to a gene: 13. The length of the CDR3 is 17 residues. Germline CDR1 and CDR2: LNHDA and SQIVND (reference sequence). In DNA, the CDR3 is TGTGCCAGTCGCAATTCCCCCGGGACAGGGGGAAACTATGGCTACACCTTC. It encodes CASRNSPGTGGNYGYTF.

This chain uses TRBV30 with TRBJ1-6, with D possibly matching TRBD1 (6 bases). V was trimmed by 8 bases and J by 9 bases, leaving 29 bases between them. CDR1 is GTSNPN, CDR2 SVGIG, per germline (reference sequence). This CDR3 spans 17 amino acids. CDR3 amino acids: CARNRVRYEGVGSPLHF. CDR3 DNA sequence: TGTGCCCGCAACAGGGTAAGGTACGAGGGGGTAGGTTCACCCCTCCACTTT.

The CDR3 nucleotides read TGTGCCAGCAAGGAAGACAGGGTAGGTCAGCCCCAGCATTTT. Translated: CASKEDRVGQPQHF. The genes are TRBV6-5 and TRBJ1-5; TRBD1 matches 7 bases. Germline V gives CDR1 MNHEY, CDR2 SVGAGI. V gave up 7 bases and J gave up 6 bases; unmatched junction bases: 9. The CDR3 is 14 amino acids.

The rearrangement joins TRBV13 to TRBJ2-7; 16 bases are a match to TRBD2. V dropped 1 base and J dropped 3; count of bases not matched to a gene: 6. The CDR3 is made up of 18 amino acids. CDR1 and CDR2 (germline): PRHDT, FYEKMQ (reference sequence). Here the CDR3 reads CASSLAGLAGGPIYEQYF. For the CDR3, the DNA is TGTGCCAGCAGCTTAGCGGGACTAGCGGGGGGGCCTATCTACGAGCAGTACTTC.

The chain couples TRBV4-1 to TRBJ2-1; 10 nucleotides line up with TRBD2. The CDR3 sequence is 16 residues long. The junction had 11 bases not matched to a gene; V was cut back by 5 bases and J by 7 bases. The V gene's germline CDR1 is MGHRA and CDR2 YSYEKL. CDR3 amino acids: CASSRTSGLGGNEQFF. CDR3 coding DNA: TGCGCCAGCAGCAGGACTAGCGGCCTCGGAGGGAATGAGCAGTTCTTC.

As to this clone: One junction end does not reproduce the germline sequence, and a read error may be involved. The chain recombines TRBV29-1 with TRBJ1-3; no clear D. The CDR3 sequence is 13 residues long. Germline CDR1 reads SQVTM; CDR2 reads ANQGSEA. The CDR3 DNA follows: TGCAGCGCTGAACAGCGCTCTGGAAACACCATATATTTT. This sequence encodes CSAEQRSGNTIYF.

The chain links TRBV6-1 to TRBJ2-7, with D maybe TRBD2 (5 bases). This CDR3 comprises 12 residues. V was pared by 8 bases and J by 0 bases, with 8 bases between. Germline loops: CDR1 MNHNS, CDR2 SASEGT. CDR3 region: CASQRSSYEQYF. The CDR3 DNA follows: TGTGCCAGCCAGCGGAGCTCCTACGAGCAGTACTTC.

CDR3 amino acids: CASTREANYGYTF. The CDR3 nucleotides read TGCGCCAGCACCCGGGAGGCAAACTATGGCTACACCTTC. V usage is TRBV5-1 and J usage is TRBJ1-2; D is undetermined. This CDR3 contains 13 residues. The germline V and J ends were trimmed by 6 bases and 2 bases, with 11 bases remaining between them. Germline V gene data show CDR1 as SGHRS and CDR2 as YFSETQ.

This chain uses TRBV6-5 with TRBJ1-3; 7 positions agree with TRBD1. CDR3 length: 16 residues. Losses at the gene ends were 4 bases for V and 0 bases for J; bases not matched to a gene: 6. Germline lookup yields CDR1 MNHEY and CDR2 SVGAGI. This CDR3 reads CASSLDRPDSGNTIYF. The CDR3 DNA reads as TGTGCCAGCAGTTTGGACAGGCCCGACTCTGGAAACACCATATATTTT.

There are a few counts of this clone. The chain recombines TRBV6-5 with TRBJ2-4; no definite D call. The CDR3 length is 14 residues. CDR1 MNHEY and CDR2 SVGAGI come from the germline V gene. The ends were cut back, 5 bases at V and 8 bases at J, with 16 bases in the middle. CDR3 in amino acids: CASSALGGSDIQYF. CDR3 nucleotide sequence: TGTGCCAGCAGTGCCCTAGGCGGTTCAGACATTCAGTACTTC.

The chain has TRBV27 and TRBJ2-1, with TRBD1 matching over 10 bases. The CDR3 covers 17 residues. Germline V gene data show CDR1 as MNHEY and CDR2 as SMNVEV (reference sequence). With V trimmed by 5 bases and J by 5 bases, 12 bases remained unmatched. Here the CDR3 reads CASSVIMGQGFHNEQFF. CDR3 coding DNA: TGTGCCAGCAGTGTTATTATGGGACAGGGGTTCCACAATGAGCAGTTCTTC.

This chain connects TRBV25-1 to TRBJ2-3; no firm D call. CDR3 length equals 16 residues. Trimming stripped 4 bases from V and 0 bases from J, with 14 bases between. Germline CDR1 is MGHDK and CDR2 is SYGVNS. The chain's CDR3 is CASSAAAPTSTDTQYF. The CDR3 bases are TGTGCCAGCAGTGCGGCCGCACCGACTAGCACAGATACGCAGTATTTT. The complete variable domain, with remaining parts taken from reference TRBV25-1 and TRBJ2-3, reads EADIYQTPRYLVIGTGKKITLECSQTMGHDKMYWYQQDPGMELHLIHYSYGVNSTEKGDLSSESTVSRIRTEHFPLTLESARPSHTSQYLCASSAAAPTSTDTQYFGPGTRLTVL.

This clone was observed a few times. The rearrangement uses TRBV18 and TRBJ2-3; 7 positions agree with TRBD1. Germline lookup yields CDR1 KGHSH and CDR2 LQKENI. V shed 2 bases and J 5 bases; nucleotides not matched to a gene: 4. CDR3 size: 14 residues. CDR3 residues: CASSPNAGGDTQYF. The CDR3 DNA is TGTGCCAGCTCACCAAACGCAGGGGGAGATACGCAGTATTTT.

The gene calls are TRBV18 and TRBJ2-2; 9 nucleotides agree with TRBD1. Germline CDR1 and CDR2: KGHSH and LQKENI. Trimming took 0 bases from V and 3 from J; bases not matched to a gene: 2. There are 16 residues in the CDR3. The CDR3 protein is CASSPPGTGHTGELFF. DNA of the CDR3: TGTGCCAGCTCACCACCAGGGACAGGGCACACCGGGGAGCTGTTTTTT.

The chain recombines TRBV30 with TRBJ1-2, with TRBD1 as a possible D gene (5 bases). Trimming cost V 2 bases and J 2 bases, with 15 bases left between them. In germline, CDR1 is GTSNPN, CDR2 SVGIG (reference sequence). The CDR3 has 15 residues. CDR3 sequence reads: CAWSLDGQGNYGYTF. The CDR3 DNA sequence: TGTGCCTGGAGTTTAGATGGGCAGGGAAACTATGGCTACACCTTC.

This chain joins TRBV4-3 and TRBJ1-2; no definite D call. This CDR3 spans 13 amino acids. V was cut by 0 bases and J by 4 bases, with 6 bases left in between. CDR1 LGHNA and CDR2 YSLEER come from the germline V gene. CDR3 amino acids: CASSQESSYGYTF. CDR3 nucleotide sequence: TGCGCCAGCAGCCAAGAGTCTTCCTATGGCTACACCTTC.

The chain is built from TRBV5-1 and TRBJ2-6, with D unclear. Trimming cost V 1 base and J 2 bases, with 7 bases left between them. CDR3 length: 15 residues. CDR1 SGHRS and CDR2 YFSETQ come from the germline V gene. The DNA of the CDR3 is TGCGCCAGCAGCTTGATACACACTGGGGCCAACGTCCTGACTTTC. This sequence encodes CASSLIHTGANVLTF.

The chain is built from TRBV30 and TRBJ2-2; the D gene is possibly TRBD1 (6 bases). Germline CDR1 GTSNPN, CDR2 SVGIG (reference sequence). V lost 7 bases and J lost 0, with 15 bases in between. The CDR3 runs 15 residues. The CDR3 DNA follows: TGTGCCTCTGACAGGCTGTCCGCGAACACCGGGGAGCTGTTTTTT. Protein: CASDRLSANTGELFF.

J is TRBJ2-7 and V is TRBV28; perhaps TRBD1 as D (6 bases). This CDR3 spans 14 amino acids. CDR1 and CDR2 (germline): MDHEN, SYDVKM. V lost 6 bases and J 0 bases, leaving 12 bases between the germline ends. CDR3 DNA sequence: TGTGCCAGCAGGCCCAGGGGCCCCTCCTACGAGCAGTACTTC. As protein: CASRPRGPSYEQYF.

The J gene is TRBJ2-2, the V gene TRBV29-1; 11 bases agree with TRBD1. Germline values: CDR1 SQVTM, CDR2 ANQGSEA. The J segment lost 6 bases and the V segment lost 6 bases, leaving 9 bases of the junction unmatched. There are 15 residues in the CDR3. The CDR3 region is CSVAGTGGVAGELFF. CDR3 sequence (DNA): TGCAGCGTCGCTGGGACAGGGGGGGTCGCCGGGGAGCTGTTTTTT.

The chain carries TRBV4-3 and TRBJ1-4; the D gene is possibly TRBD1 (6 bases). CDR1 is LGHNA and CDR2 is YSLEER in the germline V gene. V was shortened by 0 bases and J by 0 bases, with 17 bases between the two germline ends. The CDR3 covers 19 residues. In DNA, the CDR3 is TGCGCCAGCAGCCAAGATATGTGGGGGCCAACTGCAACTAATGAAAAACTGTTTTTT. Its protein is CASSQDMWGPTATNEKLFF.

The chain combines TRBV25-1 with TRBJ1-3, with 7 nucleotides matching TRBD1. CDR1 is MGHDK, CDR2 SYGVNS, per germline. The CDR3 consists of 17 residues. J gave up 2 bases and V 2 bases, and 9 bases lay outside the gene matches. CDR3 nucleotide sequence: TGTGCCAGCAGTGAAATGGGGACAGTGAATACTGGAAACACCATATATTTT. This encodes CASSEMGTVNTGNTIYF.